This record concerns one TCR beta chain sequence. What this receptor recognizes is not known. Per-nucleotide qualities are absent, and no much larger clonotype sits a single base away. What the treatment or condition label conveys for this sample: allogeneic hematopoietic cell transplantation with graft depleted of TCRalphabeta T cells and CD19 B cells. TCRalphabeta/CD19-depleted allogeneic hematopoietic cell grafts were given to the transplant recipients, all of whom were children. This sample was taken from a study of T-cell reconstitution after alpha-beta-depleted transplantation in children (dated by TCRdb to the mid-2010s). With respect to the entire study: Using TCR repertoire profiling, the study quantitatively followed how T-cell immune reconstitution unfolded in children after TCRalphabeta/CD19-depleted allogeneic hematopoietic cell transplantation. The research as a whole found: Hyperexpanded clone frequencies declined over subsequent months; after one year, T-cell counts and TCRbeta diversity were mostly attributed to newly produced T cells. In some patients, the high TCRbeta diversity seen at day 60 was put down to recipient T cells and intrathymic progenitors that had survived conditioning. About two months after transplant, the apparently early recovery of alphabetaT-cell counts reportedly depended on just several hundred clones that had expanded rapidly and came from non-depleted graft cells.

To prepare the library, PCR was applied. For sequencing, an Illumina HiSeq 2500 was employed. TCR libraries were prepared with molecular barcoding, using unique molecular identifiers to normalize TCRbeta repertoire quantification. TCRdb itself trimmed the public reads at Q25 with fastp, ran MiXCR and retained productive beta chains. Every entry covers one CDR3 protein and lists the most common genes and DNA from its rows. In this sample the table shows some 80,000 distinct CDR3 sequences, around 18% of which occur a single time. About half of the sample goes to the ten largest clones. Deletion took 5 bases off V and 4 bases off J, with a span of 15 bases between the germline ends. There are 15 amino acids in the CDR3, from cysteine to phenylalanine inclusive. Solely the CDR3 DNA is kept, with 45 bases framed from the first base.

The source material was PBMCs, mostly from graft donor cells, sampled 360 days after TCRalphabeta/CD19-depleted stem cell transplant. This TCR was recovered from a male patient aged 2 to 9 who had a stem cell transplant for acute lymphoblastic leukemia, so the T cells may come from the graft donor. This chain joins TRBV12-3 or TRBV12-4 to TRBJ2-1; the D gene is unclear. The bases are TGTGCCAGCAGTGCCGTGCCCGGGCTTTACAATGAGCAGTTCTTC. It encodes CASSAVPGLYNEQFF.